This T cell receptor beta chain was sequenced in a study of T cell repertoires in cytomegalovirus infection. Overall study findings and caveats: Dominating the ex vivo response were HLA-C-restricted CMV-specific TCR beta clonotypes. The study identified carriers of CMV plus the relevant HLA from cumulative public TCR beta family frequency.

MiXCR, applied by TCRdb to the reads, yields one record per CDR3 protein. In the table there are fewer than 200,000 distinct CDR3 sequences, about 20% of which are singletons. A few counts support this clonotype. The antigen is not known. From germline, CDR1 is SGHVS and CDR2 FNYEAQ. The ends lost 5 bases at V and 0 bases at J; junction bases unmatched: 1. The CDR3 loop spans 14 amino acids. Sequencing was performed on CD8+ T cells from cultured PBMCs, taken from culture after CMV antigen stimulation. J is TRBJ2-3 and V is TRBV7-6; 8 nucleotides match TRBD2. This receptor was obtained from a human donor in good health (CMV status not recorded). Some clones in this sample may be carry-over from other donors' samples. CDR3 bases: TGTGCCAGCAGCGAGCGGGGGAGCACAGATACGCAGTATTTT. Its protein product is CASSERGSTDTQYF.